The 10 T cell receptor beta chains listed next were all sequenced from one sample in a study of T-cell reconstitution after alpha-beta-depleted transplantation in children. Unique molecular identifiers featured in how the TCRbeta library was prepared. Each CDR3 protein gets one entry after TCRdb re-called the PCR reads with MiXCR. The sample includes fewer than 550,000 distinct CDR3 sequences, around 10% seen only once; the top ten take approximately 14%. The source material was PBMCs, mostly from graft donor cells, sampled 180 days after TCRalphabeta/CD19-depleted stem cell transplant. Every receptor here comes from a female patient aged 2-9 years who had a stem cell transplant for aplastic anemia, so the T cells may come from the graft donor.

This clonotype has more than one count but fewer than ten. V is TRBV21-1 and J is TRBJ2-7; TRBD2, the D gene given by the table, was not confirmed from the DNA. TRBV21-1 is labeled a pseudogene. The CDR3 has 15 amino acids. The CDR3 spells CASSGGPWVPYEQYF. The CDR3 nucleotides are TGTGCCAGCAGCGGCGGGCCCTGGGTCCCATACGAGCAGTACTTC.

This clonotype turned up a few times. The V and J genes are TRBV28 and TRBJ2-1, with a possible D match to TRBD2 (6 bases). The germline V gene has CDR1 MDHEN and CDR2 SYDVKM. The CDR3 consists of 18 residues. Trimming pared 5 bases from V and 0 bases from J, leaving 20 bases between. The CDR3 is CASSRRDSKWTSYNEQFF. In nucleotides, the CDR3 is TGTGCCAGCAGTCGCCGGGACTCAAAATGGACCTCCTACAATGAGCAGTTCTTC. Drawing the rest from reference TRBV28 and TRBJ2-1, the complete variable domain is DVKVTQSSRYLVKRTGEKVFLECVQDMDHENMFWYRQDPGLGLRLIYFSYDVKMKEKGDIPEGYSVSREKKERFSLILESASTNQTSMYLCASSRRDSKWTSYNEQFFGPGTRLTVL.

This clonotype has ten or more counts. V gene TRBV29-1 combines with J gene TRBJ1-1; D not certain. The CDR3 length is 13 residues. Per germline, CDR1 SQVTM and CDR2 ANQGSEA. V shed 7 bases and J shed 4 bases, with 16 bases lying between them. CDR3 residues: CSGVGLGSTEAFF. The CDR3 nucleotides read TGCAGCGGTGTTGGGTTAGGGAGCACTGAAGCTTTCTTT.

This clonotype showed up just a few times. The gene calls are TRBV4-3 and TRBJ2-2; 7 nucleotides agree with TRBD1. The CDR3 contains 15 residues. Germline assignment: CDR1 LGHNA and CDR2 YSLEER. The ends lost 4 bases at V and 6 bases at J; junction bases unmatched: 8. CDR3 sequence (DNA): TGCGCCAGCAGCCTGGGACAGTTCCGGGCCGGGGAGCTGTTTTTT. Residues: CASSLGQFRAGELFF.

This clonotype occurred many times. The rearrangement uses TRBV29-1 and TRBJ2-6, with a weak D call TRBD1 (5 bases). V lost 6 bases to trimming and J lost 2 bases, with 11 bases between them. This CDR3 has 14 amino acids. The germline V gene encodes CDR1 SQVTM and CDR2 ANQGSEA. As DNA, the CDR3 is TGCAGCGTATCAAGGGGCACTGGGGCCAACGTCCTGACTTTC. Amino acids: CSVSRGTGANVLTF.

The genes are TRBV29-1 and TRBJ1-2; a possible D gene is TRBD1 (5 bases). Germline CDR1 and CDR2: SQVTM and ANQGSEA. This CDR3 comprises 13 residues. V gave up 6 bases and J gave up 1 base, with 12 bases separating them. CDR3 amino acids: CSVLDTNNYGYTF. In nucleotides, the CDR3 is TGCAGCGTACTGGACACCAATAACTATGGCTACACCTTC.

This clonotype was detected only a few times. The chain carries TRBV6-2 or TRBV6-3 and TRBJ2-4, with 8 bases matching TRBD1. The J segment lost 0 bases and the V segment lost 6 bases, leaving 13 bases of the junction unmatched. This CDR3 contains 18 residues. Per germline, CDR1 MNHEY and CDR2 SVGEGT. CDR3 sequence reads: CASSYDRGLGLAKNIQYF. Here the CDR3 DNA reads TGTGCCAGCAGCTACGACAGGGGATTGGGGCTAGCCAAAAACATTCAGTACTTC.

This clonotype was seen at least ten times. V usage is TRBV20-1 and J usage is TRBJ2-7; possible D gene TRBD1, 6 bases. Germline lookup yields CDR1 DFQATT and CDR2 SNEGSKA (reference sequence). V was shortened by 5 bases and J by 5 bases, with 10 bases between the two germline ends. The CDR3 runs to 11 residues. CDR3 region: CSADYRDEQYF. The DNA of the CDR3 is TGCAGTGCTGATTACAGGGACGAGCAGTACTTC.

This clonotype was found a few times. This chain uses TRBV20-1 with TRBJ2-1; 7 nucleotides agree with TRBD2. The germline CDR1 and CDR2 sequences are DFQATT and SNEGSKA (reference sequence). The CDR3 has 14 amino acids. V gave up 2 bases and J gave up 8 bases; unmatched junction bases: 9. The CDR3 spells CSARWEGHRDEQFF. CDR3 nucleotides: TGCAGTGCTAGATGGGAGGGCCATCGGGATGAGCAGTTCTTC.

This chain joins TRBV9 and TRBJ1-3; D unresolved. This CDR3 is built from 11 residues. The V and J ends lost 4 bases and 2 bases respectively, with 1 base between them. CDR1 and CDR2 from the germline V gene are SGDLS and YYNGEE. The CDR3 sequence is CASSTGNTIYF. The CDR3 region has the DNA TGTGCCAGCAGCACTGGAAACACCATATATTTT.